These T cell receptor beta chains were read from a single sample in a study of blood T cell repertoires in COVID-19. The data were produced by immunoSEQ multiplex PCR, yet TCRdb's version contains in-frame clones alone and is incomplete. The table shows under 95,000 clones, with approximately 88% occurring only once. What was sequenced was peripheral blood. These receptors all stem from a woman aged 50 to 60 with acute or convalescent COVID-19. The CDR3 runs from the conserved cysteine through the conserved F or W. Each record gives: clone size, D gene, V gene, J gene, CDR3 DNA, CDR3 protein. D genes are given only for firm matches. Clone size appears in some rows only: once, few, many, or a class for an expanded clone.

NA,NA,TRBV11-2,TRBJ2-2,TGTGCCAGCAGCTTAGATCAGGTGGCCGGGGAGCTGTTTTTT,CASSLDQVAGELFF
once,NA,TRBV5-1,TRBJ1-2,TGCGCCAGCAGCTCGCAGGCAATGGGCTACACCTTC,CASSSQAMGYTF
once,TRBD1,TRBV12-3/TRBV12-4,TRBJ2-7,TGTGCCAGCAGTGAGACAGGGAACGAGCAGTACTTC,CASSETGNEQYF
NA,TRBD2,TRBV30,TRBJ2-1,TGTGCCTGGGTTGCGACTAGCGCTACCTACAATGAGCAGTTCTTC,CAWVATSATYNEQFF
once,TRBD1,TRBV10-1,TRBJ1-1,TGCGCCAGCAGCCGGGGGACAGGTAGGACTGAAGCTTTCTTT,CASSRGTGRTEAFF
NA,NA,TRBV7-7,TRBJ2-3,TGTGCTAGCAGCTTGGACGGACTGGATACGCAGTATTTT,CASSLDGLDTQYF
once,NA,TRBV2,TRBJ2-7,TGTGCCAGCAGTGACCTGGACACCTACGAGCAGTACTTC,CASSDLDTYEQYF
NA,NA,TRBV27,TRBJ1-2,TGTGCCAGCAGCCCCTGGGGCAGAGCTAACTATGGCTACACCTTC,CASSPWGRANYGYTF
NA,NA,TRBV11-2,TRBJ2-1,TGTGCCAGCAGCGACCCACTAGTTCCCTACAATGAGCAGTTCTTC,CASSDPLVPYNEQFF
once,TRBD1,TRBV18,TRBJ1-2,TGTGCCAGCGCCGCCTCCGGGACAGGGCAATATGGCTACACCTTC,CASAASGTGQYGYTF
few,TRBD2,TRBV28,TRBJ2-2,TGTGCCAGCAGTTTACTACTAGCGCTCAACACCGGGGAGCTGTTTTTT,CASSLLLALNTGELFF
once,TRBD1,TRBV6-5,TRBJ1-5,TGTGCCACCTCCAGGGGGTACAGCAATCAGCCCCAGCATTTT,CATSRGYSNQPQHF
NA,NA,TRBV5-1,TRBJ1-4,TGCGCCAGCAGCTTGGTCGGGACTGCAACTAATGAAAAACTGTTTTTT,CASSLVGTATNEKLFF
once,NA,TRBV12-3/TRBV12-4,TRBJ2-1,TGTGCCAGCAGTTTCGGCAATGAGCAGTTCTTC,CASSFGNEQFF
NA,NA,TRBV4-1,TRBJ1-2,TGCGCCAGCAGCCAAGTTCCTATGTATGGCTACACCTTC,CASSQVPMYGYTF
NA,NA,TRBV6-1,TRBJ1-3,TGTGCCAGCAGTGACGTGCTAACCCAAGGAAACACCATATATTTT,CASSDVLTQGNTIYF
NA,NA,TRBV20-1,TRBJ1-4,TGCAGTGCTAGTGCCGGGCCGGGGATATATGAAAAACTGTTTTTT,CSASAGPGIYEKLFF
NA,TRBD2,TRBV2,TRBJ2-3,TGTGCCAGCAGTGAGGGTCTAGCGGCAGATACGCAGTATTTT,CASSEGLAADTQYF
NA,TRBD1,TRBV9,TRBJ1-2,TGTGCCAGCAGCGTGGGACAGGGGCATGGCTACACCTTC,CASSVGQGHGYTF
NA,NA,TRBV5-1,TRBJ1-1,TGCGCCAGCAGCACCGGAGGTGGAGGGGGGGTTACTGAAGCTTTCTTT,CASSTGGGGGVTEAFF
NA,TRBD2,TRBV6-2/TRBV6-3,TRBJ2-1,TGTGCCAGCAGTTCGGGACTAGCGGGAGGAGGAAATGAGCAGTTCTTC,CASSSGLAGGGNEQFF
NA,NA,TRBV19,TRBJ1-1,TGTGCCAGTAGTATAGATATCTATCGCACTGAAGCTTTCTTT,CASSIDIYRTEAFF
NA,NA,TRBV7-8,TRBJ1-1,TGTGCCAGCAGCTTGGGACTACCGGGATACCCCAACACTGAAGCTTTCTTT,CASSLGLPGYPNTEAFF
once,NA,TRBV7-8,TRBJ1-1,TGTGCCAGCAGCTTACCGGCAGGTCGGAACACTGAAGCTTTCTTT,CASSLPAGRNTEAFF
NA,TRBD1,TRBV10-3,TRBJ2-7,TGTGCCATGGGGCCGGGACAGGGGGCGTACGAGCAGTACTTC,CAMGPGQGAYEQYF
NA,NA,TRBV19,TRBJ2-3,TGTGCCAGTGAGGACAGAGACACAGATACGCAGTATTTT,CASEDRDTDTQYF
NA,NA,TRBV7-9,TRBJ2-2,TGTGCCAGCAGCTTTGCCAGGCTTTCGACCGGGGAGCTGTTTTTT,CASSFARLSTGELFF
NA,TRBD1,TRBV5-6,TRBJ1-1,TGTGCCAGCAGCATACTCGGACAGGGTGGCGTTATCACTGAAGCTTTCTTT,CASSILGQGGVITEAFF
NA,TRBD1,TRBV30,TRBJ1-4,TGTGCCTGGACCCAGACAGGGGTTTATGAAAAACTGTTTTTT,CAWTQTGVYEKLFF